The rows below give T cell receptor beta chains drawn from one sample of a study of T cells after yellow fever vaccination. TCRdb called the 5' RACE reads again in MiXCR, with one record for every CDR3 protein. This sample has about 320,000 distinct CDR3 sequences, with 3.5% to 5% found just once. This material consisted of PBMCs, taken 15 days after the yellow fever booster vaccination. These receptors all come from a man aged 18 to 29 who received the YFV17D yellow fever vaccine. CDR3s include the opening cysteine and the closing phenylalanine or tryptophan. The D gene is left open where the match is weak.

J: TRBJ2-3; V: TRBV27; D: TRBD2; CDR3: CASSTPLADTDTQYF
J: TRBJ1-5; V: TRBV7-2; D: .; CDR3: CASSWGTYNQPQHF
J: TRBJ1-1; V: TRBV7-9; D: TRBD1; CDR3: CASSFYRGPSSDTEAFF
J: TRBJ2-3; V: TRBV4-2; D: TRBD2; CDR3: CASSQEASGDTQYF
J: TRBJ1-1; V: TRBV29-1; D: .; CDR3: CSGRGWTEAFF
J: TRBJ2-7; V: TRBV27; D: TRBD1; CDR3: CASSLATGAEQYF
J: TRBJ1-2; V: TRBV6-6; D: .; CDR3: CASSEGQAGYGYTF
J: TRBJ2-3; V: TRBV7-3; D: .; CDR3: CASSSRGVTDTQYF
J: TRBJ1-6; V: TRBV7-2; D: .; CDR3: CASSSTPIVRPNSPLHF
J: TRBJ1-2; V: TRBV3-1; D: TRBD1; CDR3: CASSRRGTGAYGYTF
J: TRBJ1-5; V: TRBV27; D: .; CDR3: CASSLWWGGGNQPQHF
J: TRBJ2-5; V: TRBV4-3; D: .; CDR3: CASSQDRLETQYF
J: TRBJ2-7; V: TRBV20-1; D: .; CDR3: CSARLGHAYEQYF
J: TRBJ1-2; V: TRBV7-9; D: TRBD1; CDR3: CASSLFGTGDGYTF
J: TRBJ1-6; V: TRBV6-5; D: TRBD1; CDR3: CASSYDLRQGGLRSSYNSPLHF
J: TRBJ1-2; V: TRBV6-5; D: .; CDR3: CASSYGGGGYTF
J: TRBJ2-1; V: TRBV5-1; D: .; CDR3: CASSSQGPYNEQFF
J: TRBJ2-1; V: TRBV5-5; D: TRBD1; CDR3: CASSPSAQGSYNEQFF
J: TRBJ2-1; V: TRBV5-1; D: .; CDR3: CASSLVAETYNEQFF
J: TRBJ2-1; V: TRBV4-3; D: TRBD2; CDR3: CASSQDLRAGAGYNEQFF
J: TRBJ1-1; V: TRBV2; D: .; CDR3: CASSSEFKTEAFF
J: TRBJ1-1; V: TRBV7-9; D: .; CDR3: CASSLASRERTEAFF
J: TRBJ1-2; V: TRBV18; D: TRBD1; CDR3: CASYTGGVGYTF
J: TRBJ1-4; V: TRBV7-9; D: .; CDR3: CASSRTLGNEKLFF
J: TRBJ1-5; V: TRBV20-1; D: .; CDR3: CSASPRQEAWGNQPQHF
J: TRBJ2-3; V: TRBV7-2; D: .; CDR3: CASSLGGLRDTQYF
J: TRBJ1-2; V: TRBV6-6; D: .; CDR3: CASTVRGAGYTF
J: TRBJ1-2; V: TRBV6-5; D: .; CDR3: CASPYFYGYTF
J: TRBJ1-1; V: TRBV7-9; D: .; CDR3: CASSFHSKETEAFF
J: TRBJ2-5; V: TRBV5-5; D: .; CDR3: CASSLLKGGETQYF
J: TRBJ1-3; V: TRBV12-3/TRBV12-4; D: .; CDR3: CASSSHMMENTIYF
J: TRBJ1-1; V: TRBV19; D: .; CDR3: CASSIATGRNTEAFF
J: TRBJ1-2; V: TRBV12-3/TRBV12-4; D: TRBD1; CDR3: CASKRGQGVYGYTF
J: TRBJ2-2; V: TRBV12-3/TRBV12-4; D: .; CDR3: CASSPTRAFGTGELFF
J: TRBJ2-1; V: TRBV20-1; D: TRBD2; CDR3: CSARAAGTSAWSEQFF
J: TRBJ2-1; V: TRBV5-5; D: .; CDR3: CASSLEPIGNEQFF
J: TRBJ2-7; V: TRBV5-1; D: TRBD1; CDR3: CASSLGQGNNEQYF
J: TRBJ2-1; V: TRBV5-6; D: TRBD2; CDR3: CASSSNTRGDYNEQFF
J: TRBJ2-5; V: TRBV5-6; D: .; CDR3: CASSPIGGRRETQYF
J: TRBJ2-5; V: TRBV5-4; D: TRBD2; CDR3: CASMGTSGGPQETQYF
J: TRBJ2-1; V: TRBV25-1; D: .; CDR3: CASSAPGSPLEQFF
J: TRBJ2-2; V: TRBV12-3/TRBV12-4; D: .; CDR3: CASSPWTDNTGELFF
J: TRBJ1-5; V: TRBV6-6; D: TRBD1; CDR3: CASSGQDNQPQHF
J: TRBJ2-7; V: TRBV20-1; D: .; CDR3: CSAREGGRSYEQYF
J: TRBJ2-5; V: TRBV27; D: TRBD1; CDR3: CASSKQGSETQYF
J: TRBJ2-1; V: TRBV7-9; D: TRBD2; CDR3: CASIPGLVGEQFF
J: TRBJ2-3; V: TRBV19; D: .; CDR3: CASTSLGGTDTQYF
J: TRBJ1-1; V: TRBV5-1; D: .; CDR3: CASSLGQSSGNTEAFF
J: TRBJ2-1; V: TRBV27; D: .; CDR3: CVLGPHSYNEQFF
J: TRBJ2-1; V: TRBV5-1; D: .; CDR3: CASSFRGSGNHNEQFF
J: TRBJ1-6; V: TRBV5-1; D: TRBD1; CDR3: CASSSIAGTGNSPLHF
J: TRBJ2-4; V: TRBV4-1; D: .; CDR3: CASSQRGEWAKNIQYF
J: TRBJ2-5; V: TRBV2; D: .; CDR3: CASSEALLQETQYF
J: TRBJ1-1; V: TRBV7-2; D: .; CDR3: CASSPTWLNTEAFF